This TCR beta chain emerged from a study of identical twins. The CDR3 sequence is 12 residues long. Trimming pared 4 bases from V and 13 bases from J, leaving 17 bases between. Germline assignment: CDR1 SQVTM and CDR2 ANQGSEA. Through template switching, a universal primer site was introduced, and the cDNA contained unique molecular identifiers. In TCRdb, the 5' RACE reads were re-called with MiXCR into one record per CDR3 protein. The top ten hold 0.25% to 0.3% of the sample, which has around 1.7 million distinct CDR3 sequences, less than 35% seen once. In regard to this clonotype: The antigen remains undetermined.

Study outcomes and limitations: Where beta out-of-frame sequences were concerned, excess twin sharing was weaker. Monozygotic twins shared more out-of-frame TCR alpha than recombination models predicted. Memory repertoires lacked the insertion deficit that abundant cord blood beta clonotypes showed.

This TCR was recovered from a newborn girl in good health. The material sequenced was cord blood. J is TRBJ2-1 and V is TRBV29-1; a possible D gene is TRBD1 (7 bases). The CDR3 coding sequence is TGCAGCGTTGGGACAGGAGGGGAGACCCAGTTCTTC. This gives the protein CSVGTGGETQFF.